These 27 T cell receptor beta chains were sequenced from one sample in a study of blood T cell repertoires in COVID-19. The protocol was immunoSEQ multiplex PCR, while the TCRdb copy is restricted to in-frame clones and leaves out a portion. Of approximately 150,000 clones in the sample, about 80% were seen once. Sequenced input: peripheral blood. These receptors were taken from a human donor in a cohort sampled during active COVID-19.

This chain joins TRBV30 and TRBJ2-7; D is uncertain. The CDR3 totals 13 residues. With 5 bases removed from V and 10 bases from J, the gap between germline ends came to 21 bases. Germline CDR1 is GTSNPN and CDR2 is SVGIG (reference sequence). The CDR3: CAWVAASRLTQYF. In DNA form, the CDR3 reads TGTGCCTGGGTTGCCGCGAGCCGGCTGACACAGTACTTC.

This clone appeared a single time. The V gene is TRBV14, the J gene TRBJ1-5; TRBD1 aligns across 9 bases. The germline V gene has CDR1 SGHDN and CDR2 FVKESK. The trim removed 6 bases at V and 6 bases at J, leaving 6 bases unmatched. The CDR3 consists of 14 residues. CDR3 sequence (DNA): TGTGCCAGCAGTCGTACAGGGGGCGGTCAGCCCCAGCATTTT. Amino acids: CASSRTGGGQPQHF.

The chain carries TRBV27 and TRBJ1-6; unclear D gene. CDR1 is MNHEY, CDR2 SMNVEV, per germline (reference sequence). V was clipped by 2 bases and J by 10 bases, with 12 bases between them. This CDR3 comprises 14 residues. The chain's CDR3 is CASSLTGLGSPLHF. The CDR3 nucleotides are TGTGCCAGCAGTTTAACGGGGTTAGGATCACCCCTCCACTTT.

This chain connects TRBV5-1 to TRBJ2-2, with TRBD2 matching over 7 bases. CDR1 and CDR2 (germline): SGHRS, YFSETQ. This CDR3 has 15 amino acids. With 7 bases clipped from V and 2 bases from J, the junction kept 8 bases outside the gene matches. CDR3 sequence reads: CASSLGGGNTGELFF. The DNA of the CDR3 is TGCGCCAGCTCATTGGGCGGGGGTAACACCGGGGAGCTGTTTTTT. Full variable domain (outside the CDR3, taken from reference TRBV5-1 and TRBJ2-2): KAGVTQTPRYLIKTRGQQVTLSCSPISGHRSVSWYQQTPGQGLQFLFEYFSETQRNKGNFPGRFSGRQFSNSRSEMNVSTLELGDSALYLCASSLGGGNTGELFFGEGSRLTVL.

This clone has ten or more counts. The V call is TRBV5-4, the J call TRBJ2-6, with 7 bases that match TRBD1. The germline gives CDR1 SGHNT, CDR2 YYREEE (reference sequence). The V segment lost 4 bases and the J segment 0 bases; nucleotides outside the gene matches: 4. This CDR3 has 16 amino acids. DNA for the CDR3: TGTGCCAGCAGCAGGGACAGCCACTCTGGGGCCAACGTCCTGACTTTC. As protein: CASSRDSHSGANVLTF.

The CDR3 DNA is TGTGCCAGCAGCCAAGGGCTAGCGGGCCCTACCTACGAGCAGTACGTC. The encoded protein is CASSQGLAGPTYEQYV. This chain connects TRBV3-1 (or the pseudogene TRBV3-2) to TRBJ2-7, with 8 nucleotides matching TRBD2. The CDR3 extends over 16 amino acids. V dropped 1 base and J dropped 2; count of bases not matched to a gene: 7. From germline, CDR1 is LGHDT and CDR2 YNNKEL (reference sequence).

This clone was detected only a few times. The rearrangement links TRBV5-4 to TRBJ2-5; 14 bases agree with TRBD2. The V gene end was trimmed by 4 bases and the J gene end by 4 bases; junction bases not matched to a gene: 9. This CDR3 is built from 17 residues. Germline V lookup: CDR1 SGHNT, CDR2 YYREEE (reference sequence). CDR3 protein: CASSPGTSGSNAETQYF. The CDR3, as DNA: TGTGCCAGCAGCCCAGGGACTAGCGGGAGTAACGCAGAGACCCAGTACTTC.

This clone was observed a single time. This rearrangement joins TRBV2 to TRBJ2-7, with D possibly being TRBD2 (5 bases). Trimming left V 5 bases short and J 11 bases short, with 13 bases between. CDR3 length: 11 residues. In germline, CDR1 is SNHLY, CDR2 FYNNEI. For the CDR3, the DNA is TGTGCCAGCAGTTCGGACTGGGTTGAGTACTTC. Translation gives CASSSDWVEYF.

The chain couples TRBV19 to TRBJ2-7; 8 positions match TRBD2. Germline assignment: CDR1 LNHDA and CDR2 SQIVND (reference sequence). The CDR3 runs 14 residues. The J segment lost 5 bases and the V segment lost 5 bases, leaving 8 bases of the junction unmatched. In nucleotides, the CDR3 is TGTGCCAGTAGTGCGACTAGCGTGGAGAACGAGCAGTACTTC. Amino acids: CASSATSVENEQYF.

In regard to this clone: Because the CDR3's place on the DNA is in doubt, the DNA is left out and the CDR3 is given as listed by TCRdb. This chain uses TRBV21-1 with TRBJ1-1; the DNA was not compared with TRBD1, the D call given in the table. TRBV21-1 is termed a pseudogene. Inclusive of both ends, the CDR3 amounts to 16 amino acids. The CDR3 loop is CASSIWGPGIDTEAFF.

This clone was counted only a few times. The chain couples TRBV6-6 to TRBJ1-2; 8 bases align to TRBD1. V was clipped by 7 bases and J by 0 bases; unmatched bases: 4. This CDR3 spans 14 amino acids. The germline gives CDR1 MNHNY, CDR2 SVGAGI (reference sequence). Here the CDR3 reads CASTGGVSNYGYTF. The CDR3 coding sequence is TGTGCCAGCACAGGGGGCGTCTCTAACTATGGCTACACCTTC.

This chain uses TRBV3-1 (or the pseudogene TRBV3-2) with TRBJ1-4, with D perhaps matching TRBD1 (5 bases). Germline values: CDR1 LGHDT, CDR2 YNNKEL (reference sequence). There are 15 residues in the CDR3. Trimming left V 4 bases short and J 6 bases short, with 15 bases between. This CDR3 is CASSPMAGRHEKLFF. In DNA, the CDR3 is TGTGCCAGCAGCCCAATGGCAGGGCGACATGAAAAACTGTTTTTT.

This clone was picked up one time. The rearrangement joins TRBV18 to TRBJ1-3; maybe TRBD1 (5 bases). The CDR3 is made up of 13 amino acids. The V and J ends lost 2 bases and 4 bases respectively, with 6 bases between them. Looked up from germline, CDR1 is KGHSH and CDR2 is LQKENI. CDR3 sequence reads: CASSPDSGNTIYF. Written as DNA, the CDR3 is TGTGCCAGCTCACCAGACAGCGGAAACACCATATATTTT. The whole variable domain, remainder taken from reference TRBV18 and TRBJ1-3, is NAGVMQNPRHLVRRRGQEARLRCSPMKGHSHVYWYRQLPEEGLKFMVYLQKENIIDESGMPKERFSAEFPKEGPSILRIQQVVRGDSAAYFCASSPDSGNTIYFGEGSWLTVV.

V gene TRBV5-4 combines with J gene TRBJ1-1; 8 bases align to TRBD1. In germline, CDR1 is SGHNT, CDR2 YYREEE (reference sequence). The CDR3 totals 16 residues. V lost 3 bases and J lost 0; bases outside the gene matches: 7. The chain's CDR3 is CASSSTRTGMNTEAFF. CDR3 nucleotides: TGTGCCAGCAGCTCAACCCGGACAGGGATGAACACTGAAGCTTTCTTT.

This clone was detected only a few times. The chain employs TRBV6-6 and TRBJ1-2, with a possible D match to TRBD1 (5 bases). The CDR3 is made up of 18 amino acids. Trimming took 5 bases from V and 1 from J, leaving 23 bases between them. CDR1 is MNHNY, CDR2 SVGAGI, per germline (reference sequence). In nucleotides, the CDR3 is TGTGCCAGCAGTCCCCGGGAGGGGAGCACCAGATATAACTATGGCTACACCTTC. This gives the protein CASSPREGSTRYNYGYTF.

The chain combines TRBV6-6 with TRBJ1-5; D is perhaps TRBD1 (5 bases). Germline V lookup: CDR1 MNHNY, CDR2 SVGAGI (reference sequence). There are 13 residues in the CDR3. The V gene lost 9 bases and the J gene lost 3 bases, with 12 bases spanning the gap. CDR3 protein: CASSDMNNQPQHF. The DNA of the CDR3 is TGTGCCAGTTCGGACATGAACAATCAGCCCCAGCATTTT.

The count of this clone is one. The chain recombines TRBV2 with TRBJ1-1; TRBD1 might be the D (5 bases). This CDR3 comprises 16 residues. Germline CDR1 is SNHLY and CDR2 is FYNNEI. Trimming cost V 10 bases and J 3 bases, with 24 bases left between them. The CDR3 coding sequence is TGTGCCAACCCCGTGGGAGGGACCCGCCCCGACACTGAAGCTTTCTTT. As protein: CANPVGGTRPDTEAFF.

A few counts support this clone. The CDR3 DNA follows: TGTGCCAGCAGCCATGACGGGTCGCCCGAGCAGTACGTC. Amino acid sequence: CASSHDGSPEQYV. V and J are TRBV7-9 and TRBJ2-7; D not certain. The V end was cut by 5 bases, the J end by 6 bases, with 14 bases between. The germline V gene has CDR1 SEHNR and CDR2 FQNEAQ (reference sequence). This CDR3 region has 13 residues.

The CDR3 here is CAWSLNRGRQETQYF. Written as DNA, the CDR3 is TGTGCCTGGAGCCTTAACAGGGGAAGGCAAGAGACCCAGTACTTC. The rearrangement uses TRBV30 and TRBJ2-5; 7 positions agree with TRBD1. Unmatched junction bases numbered 9, after V lost 3 bases and J lost 2 bases. Germline lookup yields CDR1 GTSNPN and CDR2 SVGIG (reference sequence). There are 15 residues in the CDR3.

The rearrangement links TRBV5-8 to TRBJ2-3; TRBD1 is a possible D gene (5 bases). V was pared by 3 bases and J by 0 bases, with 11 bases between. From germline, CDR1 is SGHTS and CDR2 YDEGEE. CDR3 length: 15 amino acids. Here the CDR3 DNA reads TGTGCCAGCAGCTCAGGGTACATGAGCACAGATACGCAGTATTTT. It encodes CASSSGYMSTDTQYF.

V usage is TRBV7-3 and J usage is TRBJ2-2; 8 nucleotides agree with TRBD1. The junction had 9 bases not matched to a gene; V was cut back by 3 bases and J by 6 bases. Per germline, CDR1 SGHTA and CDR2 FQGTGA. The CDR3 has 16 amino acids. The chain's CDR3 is CASSLGQEFPAGELFF. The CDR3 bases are TGTGCCAGCAGCTTGGGACAGGAATTCCCCGCCGGGGAGCTGTTTTTT.

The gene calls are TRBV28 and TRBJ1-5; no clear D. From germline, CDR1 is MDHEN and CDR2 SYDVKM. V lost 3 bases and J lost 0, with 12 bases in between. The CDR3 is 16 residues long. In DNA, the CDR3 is TGTGCCAGCAGTTTGGTTGGCCAGTCTAGCAATCAGCCCCAGCATTTT. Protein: CASSLVGQSSNQPQHF.

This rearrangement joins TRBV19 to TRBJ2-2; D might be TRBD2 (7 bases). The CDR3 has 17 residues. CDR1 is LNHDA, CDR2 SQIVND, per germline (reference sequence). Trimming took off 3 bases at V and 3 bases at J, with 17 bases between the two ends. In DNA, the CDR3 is TGTGCCAGTAGTATCTCGGGCGGGGGCCCGCACACCGGGGAGCTGTTTTTT. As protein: CASSISGGGPHTGELFF.

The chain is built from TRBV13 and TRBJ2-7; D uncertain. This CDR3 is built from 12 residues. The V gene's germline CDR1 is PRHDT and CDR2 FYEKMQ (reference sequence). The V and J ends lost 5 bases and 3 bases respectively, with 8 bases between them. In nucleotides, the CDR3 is TGTGCCAGCAGCCTACAGAGCTACGAGCAGTACTTC. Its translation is CASSLQSYEQYF.

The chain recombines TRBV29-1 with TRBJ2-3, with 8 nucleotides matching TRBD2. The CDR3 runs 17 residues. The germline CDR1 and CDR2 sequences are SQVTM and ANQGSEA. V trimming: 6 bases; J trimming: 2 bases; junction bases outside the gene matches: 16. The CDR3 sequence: CSVSGLRPGGNTDTQYF. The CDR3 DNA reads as TGCAGCGTGAGCGGACTTAGGCCGGGGGGGAACACAGATACGCAGTATTTT.

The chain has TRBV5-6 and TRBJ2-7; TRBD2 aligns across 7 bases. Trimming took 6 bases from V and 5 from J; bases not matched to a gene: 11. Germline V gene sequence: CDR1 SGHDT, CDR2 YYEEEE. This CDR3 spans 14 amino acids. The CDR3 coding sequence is TGTGCCAGCACCCTACGTGGGGGGGAACACGAGCAGTACTTC. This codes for CASTLRGGEHEQYF.

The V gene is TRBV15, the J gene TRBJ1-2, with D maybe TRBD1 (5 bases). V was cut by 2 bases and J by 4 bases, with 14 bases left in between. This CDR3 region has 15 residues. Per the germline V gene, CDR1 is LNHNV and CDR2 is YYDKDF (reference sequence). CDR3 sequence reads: CATSRTPQGGYGYTF. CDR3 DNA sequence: TGTGCCACCAGCAGAACCCCCCAGGGTGGCTATGGCTACACCTTC.